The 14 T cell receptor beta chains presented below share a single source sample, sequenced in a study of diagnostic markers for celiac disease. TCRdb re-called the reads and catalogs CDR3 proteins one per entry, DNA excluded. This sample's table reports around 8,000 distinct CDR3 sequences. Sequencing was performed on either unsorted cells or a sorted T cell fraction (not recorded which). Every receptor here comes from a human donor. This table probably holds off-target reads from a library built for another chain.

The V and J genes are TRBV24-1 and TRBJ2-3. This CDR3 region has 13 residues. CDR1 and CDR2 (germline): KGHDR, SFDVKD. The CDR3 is CATTSDETNTQYF.

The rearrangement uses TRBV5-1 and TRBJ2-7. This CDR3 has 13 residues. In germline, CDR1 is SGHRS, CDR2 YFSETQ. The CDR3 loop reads CASSLDAAYEQYF.

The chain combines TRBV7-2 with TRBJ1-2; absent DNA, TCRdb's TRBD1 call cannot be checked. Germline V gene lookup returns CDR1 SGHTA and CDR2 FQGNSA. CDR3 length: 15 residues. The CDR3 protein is CASSLRGEFNYGYTF.

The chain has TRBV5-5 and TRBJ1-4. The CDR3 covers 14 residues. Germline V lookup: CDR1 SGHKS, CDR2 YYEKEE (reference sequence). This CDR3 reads CASSPYTRNEKLFF.

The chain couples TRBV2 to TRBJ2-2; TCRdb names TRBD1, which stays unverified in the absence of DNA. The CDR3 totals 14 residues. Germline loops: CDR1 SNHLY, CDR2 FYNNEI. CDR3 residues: CASTPLNRDGELFF.

This CDR3 is CASSYMGVQETQYF. The chain couples TRBV28 to TRBJ2-5. The CDR3 runs to 14 residues. Germline assignment: CDR1 MDHEN and CDR2 SYDVKM.

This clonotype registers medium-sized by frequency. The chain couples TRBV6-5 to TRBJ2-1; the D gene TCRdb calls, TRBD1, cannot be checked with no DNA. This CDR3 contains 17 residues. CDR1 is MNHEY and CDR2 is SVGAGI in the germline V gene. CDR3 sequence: CASRTPGSARGGNEQFF.

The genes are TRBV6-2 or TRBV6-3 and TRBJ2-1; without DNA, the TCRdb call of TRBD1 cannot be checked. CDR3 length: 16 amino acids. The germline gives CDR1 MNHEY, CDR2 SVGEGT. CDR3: CASSPPGGGEISEQFF.

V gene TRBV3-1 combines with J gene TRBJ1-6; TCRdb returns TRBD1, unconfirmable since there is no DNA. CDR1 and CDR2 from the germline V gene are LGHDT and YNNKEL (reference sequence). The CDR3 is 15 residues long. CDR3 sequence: CASSKTGLGQSPLHF.

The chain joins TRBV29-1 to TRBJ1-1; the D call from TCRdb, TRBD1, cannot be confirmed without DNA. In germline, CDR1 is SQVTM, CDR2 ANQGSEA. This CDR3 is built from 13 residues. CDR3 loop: CSARIRGDTEAFF.

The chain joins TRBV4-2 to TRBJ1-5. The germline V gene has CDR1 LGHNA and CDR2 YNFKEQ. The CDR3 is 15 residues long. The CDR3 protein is CASSPSVGSNQPQHF.

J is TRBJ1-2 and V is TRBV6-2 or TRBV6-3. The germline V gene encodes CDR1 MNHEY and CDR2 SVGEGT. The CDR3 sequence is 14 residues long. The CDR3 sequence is CASSSLFLMDGYTF.

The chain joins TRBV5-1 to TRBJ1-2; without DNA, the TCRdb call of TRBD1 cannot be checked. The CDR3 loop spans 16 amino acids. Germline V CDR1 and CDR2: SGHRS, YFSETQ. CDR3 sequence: CASSLEGGAGGYGYTF.

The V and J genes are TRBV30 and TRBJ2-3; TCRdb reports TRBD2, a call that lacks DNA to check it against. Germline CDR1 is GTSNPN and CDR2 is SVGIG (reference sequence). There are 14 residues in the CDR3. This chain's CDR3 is CALGRGARTDTQYF.